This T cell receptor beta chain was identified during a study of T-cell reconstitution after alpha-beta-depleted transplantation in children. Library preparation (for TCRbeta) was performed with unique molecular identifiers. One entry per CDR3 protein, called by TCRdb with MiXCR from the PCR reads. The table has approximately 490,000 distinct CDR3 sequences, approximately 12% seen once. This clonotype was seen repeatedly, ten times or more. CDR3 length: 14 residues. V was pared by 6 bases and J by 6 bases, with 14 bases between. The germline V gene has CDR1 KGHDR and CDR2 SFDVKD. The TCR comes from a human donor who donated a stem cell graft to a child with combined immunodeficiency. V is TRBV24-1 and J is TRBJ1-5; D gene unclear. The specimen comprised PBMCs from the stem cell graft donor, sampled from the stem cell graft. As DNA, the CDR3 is TGTGCCACCAGTCACTCCGCCACTGGTCAGCCCCAGCATTTT. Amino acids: CATSHSATGQPQHF.